Included here is one T cell receptor (beta chain) sequence, with context. The antigen is not known. These data originate in a study of T cells in Graves' hyperthyroidism and ophthalmopathy. Germline CDR1 reads MNHEY; CDR2 reads SVGAGI. V lost 1 base and J 3 bases, leaving 18 bases between the germline ends. CDR3 length equals 18 residues. Amplification of TCR beta CDR3 regions used RNA as the template. Researchers ran a first-round RT-PCR on the TCR CDR3 using the HTBI primer set. Each CDR3 protein gets one entry after TCRdb re-called the multiplex PCR reads with MiXCR. The table includes approximately 560,000 distinct CDR3 sequences, approximately 14% detected once. Points from the study as a whole: Among thyroid clonotypes expanded above 0.001, most also appeared in blood.

The study excluded patients with uncontrolled infection, other autoimmune disease, pregnancy or lactation. The source of the PBMCs was roughly 10 ml of fresh peripheral blood. This sequence joins TRBV6-5 and TRBJ2-2; TRBD1 is a possible D gene (5 bases). The TCR was taken from a woman under 40 with Graves' hyperthyroidism. The sequenced material came from blood. CDR3 sequence (DNA): TGTGCCAGCAGTTACTATCGGCCAGGGCCAATTTACACCGGGGAGCTGTTTTTT. The encoded protein is CASSYYRPGPIYTGELFF.